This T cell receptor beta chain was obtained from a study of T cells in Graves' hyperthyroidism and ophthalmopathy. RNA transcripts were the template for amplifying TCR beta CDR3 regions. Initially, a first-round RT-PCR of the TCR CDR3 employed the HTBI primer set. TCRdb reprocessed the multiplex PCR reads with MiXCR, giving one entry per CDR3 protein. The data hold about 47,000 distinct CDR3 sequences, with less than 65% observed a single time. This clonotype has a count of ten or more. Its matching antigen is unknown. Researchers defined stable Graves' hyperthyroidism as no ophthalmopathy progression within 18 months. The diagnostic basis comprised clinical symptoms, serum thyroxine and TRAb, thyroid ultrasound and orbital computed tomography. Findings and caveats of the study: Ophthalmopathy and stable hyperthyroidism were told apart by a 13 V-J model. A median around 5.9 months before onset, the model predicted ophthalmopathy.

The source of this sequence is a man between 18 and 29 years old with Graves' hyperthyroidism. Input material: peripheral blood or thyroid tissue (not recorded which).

The CDR3 loop reads CASSLGHHPIYSNQPQHF. The CDR3 coding sequence is TGTGCCAGCAGCTTGGGGCACCACCCAATATATAGCAATCAGCCCCAGCATTTT. The V and J genes are TRBV7-8 and TRBJ1-5, with D perhaps matching TRBD1 (5 bases). CDR3 size: 18 residues. In germline, CDR1 is SGHVS, CDR2 FQNEAQ. Trimming pared 3 bases from V and 0 bases from J, leaving 18 bases between.